The rows below give T cell receptor beta chains drawn from one sample of a study of T cell repertoires in cytomegalovirus infection. These receptors have no identified antigens. TCRdb reprocessed the reads via MiXCR and lists one record per CDR3 protein. The sample contains around 230,000 distinct CDR3 sequences, 35% to 40% of which appear only once. This specimen consisted of CD8+ T cells from cultured PBMCs, obtained from culture after CMV antigen stimulation. The source of these receptors is a human donor in good health (CMV status not recorded). Some clones in this sample may be carry-over from other donors' samples. The CDR3 runs from the conserved cysteine through the conserved F or W. A D gene is named only where the DNA matches it firmly. The size entry is marked missing in some rows and otherwise reads once, few, many or a size class.

v_call,d_call,clone_size,j_call,cdr3_aa,cdr3_nt
TRBV28,NA,NA,TRBJ1-5,CASSPRLGVQPQHF,TGTGCCAGCAGTCCCCGTTTGGGGGTTCAGCCCCAGCATTTT
TRBV6-1,TRBD1,few,TRBJ1-5,CASSELQTDRLNQPQHF,TGTGCCAGCAGTGAATTACAGACGGACAGGCTCAATCAGCCCCAGCATTTT
TRBV27,NA,NA,TRBJ2-7,CASSFGVGYEQYF,TGTGCCAGCAGTTTTGGGGTAGGCTACGAGCAGTACTTC
TRBV14,TRBD1,few,TRBJ2-7,CASSHPGTGVYEQYF,TGTGCCAGCAGCCATCCCGGGACAGGGGTGTACGAGCAGTACTTC
TRBV11-1,TRBD2,NA,TRBJ2-1,CASSLTRAGGGEQFF,TGTGCCAGCAGCTTAACGAGAGCGGGGGGCGGTGAGCAGTTCTTC
TRBV7-8,NA,NA,TRBJ1-1,CASSLAGTGVEAFF,TGTGCCAGCAGCTTAGCAGGGACTGGAGTTGAAGCTTTCTTT
TRBV6-5,NA,NA,TRBJ1-6,CASSYSRAGPNNSPLHF,TGTGCCAGCAGTTACTCTCGAGCAGGGCCGAATAATTCACCCCTCCACTTT
TRBV20-1,NA,NA,TRBJ1-1,CSARDLGFTEAFF,TGCAGTGCTAGAGATCTTGGGTTCACTGAAGCTTTCTTT
TRBV28,NA,NA,TRBJ1-5,CASTWVRAQPQHF,TGTGCCAGCACCTGGGTCCGGGCGCAGCCCCAGCATTTT
TRBV12-3/TRBV12-4,NA,NA,TRBJ1-6,CASSPARRNSPLHF,TGTGCCAGCAGTCCGGCCAGGAGAAATTCACCCCTCCACTTT
TRBV7-8,TRBD2,NA,TRBJ2-1,CASSSGGRVQYNEQFF,TGTGCCAGCAGTAGTGGCGGGAGAGTACAGTACAATGAGCAGTTCTTC
TRBV7-2,NA,NA,TRBJ2-4,CASMHLQRAAKNIQYF,TGTGCCAGCATGCACCTACAGAGGGCAGCCAAAAACATTCAGTACTTC
TRBV5-1,NA,NA,TRBJ1-1,CASSFRGENTEAFF,TGCGCCAGCAGCTTCAGGGGCGAGAACACTGAAGCTTTCTTT
TRBV27,TRBD1,few,TRBJ2-7,CASSPGDRAYEQYF,TGTGCCAGCAGTCCGGGGGACAGGGCGTACGAGCAGTACTTC
TRBV20-1,TRBD1,NA,TRBJ2-2,CSAEGALNTGELFF,TGCAGTGCAGAGGGGGCCTTGAACACCGGGGAGCTGTTTTTT
TRBV27,NA,NA,TRBJ2-7,CASARPGYEQYF,TGTGCCAGCGCCAGACCGGGGTACGAGCAGTACTTC
TRBV7-8,NA,NA,TRBJ1-3,CASSIRLTGNTIYF,TGTGCCAGCAGCATCAGGTTAACTGGAAACACCATATATTTT
TRBV27,NA,NA,TRBJ2-7,CASSFTDKTYEQYF,TGTGCCAGCAGTTTTACAGACAAAACCTACGAGCAGTACTTC
TRBV30,NA,NA,TRBJ2-1,CAWRARGSYNEQFF,TGTGCCTGGCGGGCCCGGGGCTCCTACAATGAGCAGTTCTTC
TRBV11-2,TRBD1,NA,TRBJ2-1,CASSSGQQMGNEQFF,TGTGCCAGCAGCTCGGGACAGCAGATGGGAAATGAGCAGTTCTTC
TRBV6-1,TRBD2,few,TRBJ2-5,CASSEEILAGGWETQYF,TGTGCCAGCAGTGAAGAAATTCTAGCGGGAGGATGGGAGACCCAGTACTTC
TRBV20-1,TRBD2,few,TRBJ2-1,CSAERGTSGTINEQFF,TGCAGTGCCGAAAGGGGGACTAGCGGGACGATCAATGAGCAGTTCTTC
TRBV6-1,NA,NA,TRBJ2-2,CASSVGTESTGELFF,TGTGCCAGCAGCGTCGGGACGGAAAGCACCGGGGAGCTGTTTTTT
TRBV7-2,NA,NA,TRBJ1-5,CASSLLQGLGQPQHF,TGTGCCAGCAGCTTACTTCAGGGGTTGGGACAGCCCCAGCATTTT
TRBV12-5,NA,NA,TRBJ2-1,CASGPWSSGNEQFF,TGTGCTAGTGGTCCGTGGTCATCGGGGAATGAGCAGTTCTTC
TRBV7-3,TRBD2,NA,TRBJ2-1,CASSLGAGGPSEQFF,TGTGCCAGCAGCTTAGGGGCGGGGGGGCCAAGTGAGCAGTTCTTC
TRBV12-3/TRBV12-4,NA,NA,TRBJ2-1,CASSPPGRVEQFF,TGTGCCAGCAGTCCTCCAGGCAGGGTTGAGCAGTTCTTC
TRBV7-9,TRBD1,NA,TRBJ1-1,CASSVNRGYTEAFF,TGTGCCAGCAGCGTCAACAGGGGTTACACTGAAGCTTTCTTT
TRBV7-9,TRBD1,NA,TRBJ1-1,CASSSNRDRDGGTEAFF,TGTGCCAGCAGCTCGAACCGGGACAGGGATGGAGGCACTGAAGCTTTCTTT
TRBV7-9,TRBD2,NA,TRBJ2-1,CASELAGVLEQFF,TGTGCCAGCGAGTTAGCGGGAGTTTTGGAGCAGTTCTTC
TRBV3-1,TRBD1,NA,TRBJ2-7,CASSQDLAGGTYEQYF,TGTGCCAGCAGCCAAGATCTGGCAGGGGGCACCTACGAGCAGTACTTC
TRBV7-8,NA,few,TRBJ1-2,CASSLTLLDGYYGYTF,TGTGCCAGCAGCTTAACACTGTTGGACGGCTACTATGGCTACACCTTC
TRBV20-1,NA,few,TRBJ1-5,CSARRSGQPQHF,TGCAGTGCCCGGAGGTCGGGTCAGCCCCAGCATTTT
TRBV5-6,TRBD1,NA,TRBJ1-1,CASSYQGARTEAFF,TGTGCCAGCAGCTACCAGGGGGCGAGGACTGAAGCTTTCTTT
TRBV6-1,NA,NA,TRBJ2-7,CASDDRAYEQYF,TGTGCCAGCGATGATCGGGCGTACGAGCAGTACTTC
TRBV5-4,NA,many,TRBJ1-1,CASSWERGGSAEAFF,TGTGCCAGCAGCTGGGAACGGGGGGGCTCGGCTGAAGCTTTCTTT
TRBV4-2,TRBD1,NA,TRBJ1-4,CASSQDDRDGEKLFF,TGTGCCAGCAGCCAAGATGACAGGGATGGTGAAAAACTGTTTTTT
TRBV10-2,TRBD1,NA,TRBJ2-7,CASRSDRGRNEQYF,TGCGCCAGCAGGTCGGACAGGGGACGCAACGAGCAGTACTTC
TRBV9,NA,NA,TRBJ2-7,CASSVEFGPTYEQYF,TGTGCCAGCAGCGTAGAGTTTGGGCCTACCTACGAGCAGTACTTC
TRBV11-3,TRBD2,NA,TRBJ2-2,CASSLDLWGVRTSGPKSTGELFF,TGTGCCAGCAGCTTAGATCTTTGGGGTGTGCGGACTAGCGGGCCTAAGAGCACCGGGGAGCTGTTTTTT
TRBV19,NA,NA,TRBJ1-2,CASSSREGHYGYTF,TGTGCCAGTAGTTCCCGCGAAGGGCATTATGGCTACACCTTC
TRBV7-9,NA,NA,TRBJ2-1,CASMEDNEQFF,TGTGCCAGCATGGAGGACAATGAGCAGTTCTTC
TRBV7-6,NA,NA,TRBJ1-1,CASSLHRAAMNTEAFF,TGTGCCAGCAGCTTACACAGGGCCGCTATGAACACTGAAGCTTTCTTT
TRBV7-6,NA,NA,TRBJ2-1,CASSPPGRPFGEQFF,TGTGCCAGCAGCCCCCCGGGACGACCCTTCGGGGAGCAGTTCTTC
TRBV7-2,NA,NA,TRBJ2-1,CASRQGPVQFF,TGTGCCAGCAGACAGGGACCGGTGCAGTTCTTC
TRBV12-3/TRBV12-4,NA,few,TRBJ2-7,CASSLGEVGREQYF,TGTGCCAGCAGTTTAGGGGAAGTTGGTAGGGAGCAGTACTTC
TRBV7-2,NA,few,TRBJ2-7,CASSLATIEQYF,TGTGCCAGCAGCTTAGCCACGATCGAGCAGTACTTC